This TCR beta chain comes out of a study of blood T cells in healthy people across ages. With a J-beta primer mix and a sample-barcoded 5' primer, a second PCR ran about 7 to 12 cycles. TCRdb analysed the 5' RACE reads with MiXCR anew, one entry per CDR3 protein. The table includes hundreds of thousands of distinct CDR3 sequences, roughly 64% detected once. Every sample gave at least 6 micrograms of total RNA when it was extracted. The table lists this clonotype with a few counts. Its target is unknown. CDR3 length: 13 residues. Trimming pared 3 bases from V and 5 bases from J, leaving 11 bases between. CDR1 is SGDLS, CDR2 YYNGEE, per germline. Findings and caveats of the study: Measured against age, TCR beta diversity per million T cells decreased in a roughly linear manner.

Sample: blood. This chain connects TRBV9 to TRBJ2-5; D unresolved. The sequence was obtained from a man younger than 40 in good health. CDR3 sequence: CASSDDTRETQYF. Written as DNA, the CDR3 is TGTGCCAGCAGCGACGACACCCGGGAGACCCAGTACTTC.